A selection of T cell receptor beta chains follows, all from one sample in a study of control samples from healthy donors and cancer patients. Measured with immunoSEQ multiplex PCR; TCRdb has only the in-frame clones, and not every one. The table has about 120,000 clones, approximately 90% seen once. Material for sequencing was blood. These receptors were taken from a woman in her forties or fifties in good health. CDR3s include the opening cysteine and the closing phenylalanine or tryptophan.

V	length	J	CDR3
TRBV5-1	15	TRBJ2-7	CASSLELAQTGEQYF
TRBV28	17	TRBJ1-4	CASSLGQGVRTNEKLFF
TRBV5-1	15	TRBJ2-3	CASRSHGGYTDTQYF
TRBV10-3	15	TRBJ1-5	CAISESGAGNQPQHF
TRBV5-1	14	TRBJ2-1	CASSSGLGEYEQFF
TRBV29-1	13	TRBJ2-4	CSVAPDRGDIQYF
TRBV2	12	TRBJ2-7	CASKEGVYEQYF
TRBV6-5	12	TRBJ2-7	CASSYSPNEQYF
TRBV18	15	TRBJ2-5	CASSPGKGIGETQYF
TRBV19	17	TRBJ2-6	CASSIGYREAGANVLTF
TRBV18	16	TRBJ2-1	CASSPDGAGSYNEQFF
TRBV19	15	TRBJ1-4	CASSLSGTGREKLFF
TRBV3-1/TRBV3-2	19	TRBJ2-7	CASSKTLAGGLSSSYEQYF
TRBV6-5	12	TRBJ1-1	CASLLGDTEAFF